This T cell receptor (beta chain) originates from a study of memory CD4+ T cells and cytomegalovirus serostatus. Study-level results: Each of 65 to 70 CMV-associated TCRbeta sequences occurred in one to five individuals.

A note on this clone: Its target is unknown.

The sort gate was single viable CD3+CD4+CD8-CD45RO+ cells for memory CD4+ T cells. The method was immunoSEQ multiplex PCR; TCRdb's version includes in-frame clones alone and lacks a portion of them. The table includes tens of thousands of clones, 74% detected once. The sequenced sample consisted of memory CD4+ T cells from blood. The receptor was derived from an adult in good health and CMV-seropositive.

The DNA of the CDR3 is TGTGCCATCAGGTGGAAGGCCTTGGACGGGGAGCTGTTTTTT. Translation: CAIRWKALDGELFF. The chain couples TRBV10-3 to TRBJ2-2; D not resolved. The germline CDR1 and CDR2 sequences are ENHRY and SYGVKD. The V end was cut by 6 bases, the J end by 7 bases, with 15 bases between. CDR3 length: 14 residues.